The T cell receptor beta chain under discussion was sequenced for a study of blood T cell repertoires in COVID-19. The wider study: PBMCs, B-cell-depleted T cells, or T cells were the source of the cDNA or gDNA that made up the material.

V gave up 0 bases and J gave up 1 base; unmatched junction bases: 4. The CDR3 length is 16 residues. The germline V gene encodes CDR1 LNHNV and CDR2 YYDKDF (reference sequence). A single count supports this clone. In the study's own analysis: Amplification from reference gene primers served as the basis for estimated nucleated cell counts. Only in-frame clones appear in the TCRdb table, and some are missing; sequencing was by immunoSEQ multiplex PCR. That table furnishes V, J and clone size, whereas the DNA furnished D and trimming. The sample lists roughly 230,000 clones, roughly nine tenths occurring once.

V and J are TRBV15 and TRBJ2-3; TRBD1 matches at 7 bases. The source is a middle-aged woman who had recovered from COVID-19. Input material: peripheral blood. CDR3 sequence reads: CATSRDEGAGTDTQYF. CDR3 in DNA: TGTGCCACCAGCAGAGATGAGGGGGCGGGCACAGATACGCAGTATTTT.